This passage covers 23 T cell receptor beta chains from one sample sequenced in a study of blood T cell repertoires in COVID-19. The data were produced by immunoSEQ multiplex PCR, yet TCRdb's version contains in-frame clones alone and is incomplete. The table shows about 72,000 clones, with approximately 87% occurring only once. The specimen was peripheral blood. These receptors were obtained from a woman of 80 years or more with acute or convalescent COVID-19.

The CDR3 sequence is CASSPPGGGQNNQPQHF. DNA for the CDR3: TGTGCCAGCTCACCCCCCGGCGGGGGGCAGAACAATCAGCCCCAGCATTTT. The chain joins TRBV18 to TRBJ1-5, with D possibly TRBD1 on 6 matching bases. The germline gives CDR1 KGHSH, CDR2 LQKENI. Trimming left V 3 bases short and J 3 bases short, with 18 bases between. CDR3 length: 17 amino acids.

V gene TRBV5-1 combines with J gene TRBJ1-3, with TRBD1 identical over 9 bases. The germline CDR1 and CDR2 sequences are SGHRS and YFSETQ. CDR3 length: 14 amino acids. With V trimmed by 7 bases and J by 8 bases, 10 bases remained unmatched. The DNA of the CDR3 is TGCGCCAGCTACGACACAGGGGGCGCGGACACCATATATTTT. Protein product: CASYDTGGADTIYF.

CDR3 in amino acids: CASSLTTGTGDPQETQYF. CDR3 nucleotide sequence: TGTGCCAGCAGCCTAACGACCGGGACAGGGGACCCTCAAGAGACCCAGTACTTC. The chain links TRBV4-2 to TRBJ2-5, with TRBD1 matching 10 bases. With 4 bases clipped from V and 2 bases from J, the junction kept 13 bases outside the gene matches. The V gene's germline CDR1 is LGHNA and CDR2 YNFKEQ. The CDR3 sequence is 18 residues long.

The chain employs TRBV5-5 and TRBJ1-4; 8 bases line up with TRBD1. From germline, CDR1 is SGHKS and CDR2 YYEKEE (reference sequence). The CDR3 consists of 15 residues. V was clipped by 4 bases and J by 8 bases; unmatched bases: 10. CDR3 bases: TGTGCCAGCAGCCTGGGGACAGGCGGGAGGGAAAAACTGTTTTTT. Its translation: CASSLGTGGREKLFF.

The chain is built from TRBV24-1 and TRBJ2-2; 8 bases match TRBD1. Germline V lookup: CDR1 KGHDR, CDR2 SFDVKD. Losses at the gene ends were 7 bases for V and 5 bases for J; bases not matched to a gene: 8. The CDR3 is 15 residues long. The CDR3 DNA is TGTGCCACCAGCCCCCGGACAGGGAGGACCGGGGAGCTGTTTTTT. Translation: CATSPRTGRTGELFF.

V gene TRBV7-8 combines with J gene TRBJ2-1; 8 bases line up with TRBD2. V lost 1 base, J lost 10 bases, and 9 bases stayed unmatched. The germline V gene encodes CDR1 SGHVS and CDR2 FQNEAQ. The CDR3 is 15 amino acids. The CDR3 DNA follows: TGTGCCAGCAGCTTAGGGGCATTAGCGGGGCGCGAGCAGTTCTTC. It is translated as CASSLGALAGREQFF. Together with reference TRBV7-8 and TRBJ2-1, the CDR3 gives the full variable domain: GAGVSQSPRYKVAKRGQDVALRCDPISGHVSLFWYQQALGQGPEFLTYFQNEAQLDKSGLPSDRFFAERPEGSVSTLKIQRTQQEDSAVYLCASSLGALAGREQFFGPGTRLTVL.

This rearrangement joins TRBV30 to TRBJ1-1; D is unresolved. In germline, CDR1 is GTSNPN, CDR2 SVGIG (reference sequence). The CDR3 loop spans 11 amino acids. Trimming left V 4 bases short and J 4 bases short, with 7 bases between. As DNA, the CDR3 is TGTGCCTGGACCAAATCCACTGAAGCTTTCTTT. This translates into CAWTKSTEAFF.

The gene calls are TRBV11-2 and TRBJ2-1; TRBD2 aligns across 7 bases. V shed 5 bases and J 10 bases; nucleotides not matched to a gene: 14. This CDR3 has 15 residues. CDR1 and CDR2 (germline): SGHAT, FQNNGV. The chain's CDR3 is CASSPGTIFSREQFF. The CDR3 DNA reads as TGTGCCAGCAGCCCCGGGACTATTTTTTCTCGAGAGCAGTTCTTC.

This clone was recorded once. This sequence joins TRBV30 and TRBJ1-1, with D possibly being TRBD1 (5 bases). V was clipped by 3 bases and J by 3 bases, with 17 bases between them. Germline lookup yields CDR1 GTSNPN and CDR2 SVGIG (reference sequence). The CDR3 has 15 residues. CDR3: CAWSSWGGSDTEAFF. The DNA for the CDR3 is TGTGCCTGGAGCTCTTGGGGGGGGTCGGACACTGAAGCTTTCTTT.

The rearrangement links TRBV3-1 (or the pseudogene TRBV3-2) to TRBJ2-1, with D possibly TRBD2 on 5 matching bases. Trimming took 0 bases from V and 6 from J, leaving 9 bases between them. The CDR3 extends over 14 amino acids. The germline gives CDR1 LGHDT, CDR2 YNNKEL (reference sequence). Written as DNA, the CDR3 is TGTGCCAGCAGCCAAGATGCGGGTATCAATGAGCAGTTCTTC. Translating gives CASSQDAGINEQFF.

This clone was found a few times. The chain couples TRBV6-1 to TRBJ1-3; D gene unclear. The germline CDR1 and CDR2 sequences are MNHNS and SASEGT. Trimming took off 0 bases at V and 0 bases at J, with 3 bases between the two ends. This CDR3 is built from 14 residues. CDR3 sequence: CASSEASSGNTIYF. The CDR3 DNA sequence: TGTGCCAGCAGTGAAGCCAGCTCTGGAAACACCATATATTTT.

V gene TRBV24-1 combines with J gene TRBJ2-5; no reliable D call. V lost 3 bases and J 5 bases, leaving 12 bases between the germline ends. Germline values: CDR1 KGHDR, CDR2 SFDVKD. CDR3 length equals 14 residues. CDR3: CATSDGDGRETQYF. The CDR3 coding sequence is TGTGCCACCAGTGATGGAGACGGCCGGGAGACCCAGTACTTC.

The count of this clone is one. J is TRBJ1-4 and V is TRBV3-1 (or the pseudogene TRBV3-2); weak D call: TRBD1 (5 bases). CDR3 length: 16 amino acids. The V end was cut by 1 base, the J end by 4 bases, with 13 bases between. The germline V gene encodes CDR1 LGHDT and CDR2 YNNKEL (reference sequence). The CDR3 is CASSQAGAGYNEKLFF. The CDR3 DNA follows: TGTGCCAGCAGCCAAGCTGGGGCAGGATATAATGAAAAACTGTTTTTT.

The chain couples TRBV6-6 to TRBJ1-3; D is undetermined. The CDR3 runs 15 residues. CDR1 is MNHNY and CDR2 is SVGAGI in the germline V gene (reference sequence). Trimming took 0 bases from V and 4 from J, leaving 10 bases between them. The CDR3 sequence: CASSYSEGGGNTIYF. The CDR3 nucleotides are TGTGCCAGCAGTTACTCGGAGGGAGGAGGAAACACCATATATTTT.

V gene TRBV9 combines with J gene TRBJ2-5; TRBD1 matches 7 bases. V trimming: 0 bases; J trimming: 5 bases; junction bases outside the gene matches: 7. Germline loops: CDR1 SGDLS, CDR2 YYNGEE. This CDR3 is built from 15 residues. The CDR3 sequence: CASSVGQGVTETQYF. The CDR3 DNA is TGTGCCAGCAGCGTAGGGCAGGGGGTAACGGAGACCCAGTACTTC.

The chain employs TRBV15 and TRBJ1-1, with D tentatively TRBD1 (6 bases). V dropped 0 bases and J dropped 10 bases, with 9 bases sitting between them. The CDR3 has 12 amino acids. Germline V gene data show CDR1 as LNHNV and CDR2 as YYDKDF (reference sequence). The CDR3 DNA reads as TGTGCCACCAGCAGAGACCAAGGGGGAGCTTTCTTT. It codes for CATSRDQGGAFF.

The rearrangement joins TRBV2 to TRBJ2-1; D perhaps matches TRBD1 (7 bases). In germline, CDR1 is SNHLY, CDR2 FYNNEI. The CDR3 has 15 amino acids. Trimming removed 6 bases from V and 8 bases from J, with 20 bases in between. CDR3 residues: CASSVGRLGGDEQFF. The CDR3 DNA reads as TGTGCCAGCAGCGTCGGGAGACTAGGGGGCGATGAGCAGTTCTTC.

The V and J genes are TRBV5-1 and TRBJ1-2, with a possible D match to TRBD1 (6 bases). The CDR3 is 14 residues long. Trimming removed 4 bases from V and 5 bases from J, with 15 bases in between. CDR1 is SGHRS, CDR2 YFSETQ, per germline. The CDR3 reads CASSTSDRSYGYTF. CDR3 DNA: TGCGCCAGCAGCACTTCAGACAGGAGTTATGGCTACACCTTC.

The chain recombines TRBV5-4 with TRBJ2-1; 9 nucleotides line up with TRBD2. Losses at the gene ends were 0 bases for V and 9 bases for J; bases not matched to a gene: 10. CDR1 and CDR2 (germline): SGHNT, YYREEE (reference sequence). The CDR3 is 16 amino acids. The CDR3 sequence: CASSLDSGTSIGEQFF. DNA for the CDR3: TGTGCCAGCAGCTTGGACTCCGGGACTAGCATCGGTGAGCAGTTCTTC.

This clone was seen a handful of times. The chain employs TRBV7-9 and TRBJ1-5; 7 positions match TRBD1. The V and J ends lost 5 bases and 6 bases, in that order; junction bases with no gene match: 4. Germline CDR1 is SEHNR and CDR2 is FQNEAQ (reference sequence). The CDR3 totals 13 residues. CDR3 in amino acids: CASSPTGLQPQHF. The CDR3 DNA reads as TGTGCCAGCAGCCCGACAGGGCTTCAGCCCCAGCATTTT.

The chain is built from TRBV24-1 and TRBJ2-1, with TRBD1 matching over 8 bases. Germline CDR1 and CDR2: KGHDR and SFDVKD. The CDR3 runs to 13 residues. The V gene end was trimmed by 8 bases and the J gene end by 8 bases; junction bases not matched to a gene: 7. CDR3 sequence reads: CATTDRVGDEQFF. The CDR3 coding sequence is TGTGCCACCACGGACAGGGTTGGCGATGAGCAGTTCTTC.

The chain employs TRBV24-1 and TRBJ2-5; a possible D gene is TRBD1 (5 bases). CDR3 length equals 12 residues. V lost 4 bases to trimming and J lost 5 bases, with 7 bases between them. CDR1 KGHDR and CDR2 SFDVKD come from the germline V gene. This chain's CDR3 is CATSDPGETQYF. The CDR3 DNA follows: TGTGCCACCAGTGACCCAGGGGAGACCCAGTACTTC.

DNA of the CDR3: TGTGCCAGCAGCTTAGTGGGGGGAACCGGGGAGCTGTTTTTT. Protein: CASSLVGGTGELFF. The chain employs TRBV11-2 and TRBJ2-2, with D possibly TRBD2 on 6 matching bases. The CDR3 is 14 amino acids. Trimming took off 1 base at V and 5 bases at J, with 8 bases between the two ends. Germline CDR1 SGHAT, CDR2 FQNNGV. Combining the CDR3 with reference TRBV11-2 and TRBJ2-2 gives the whole variable domain EAGVAQSPRYKIIEKRQSVAFWCNPISGHATLYWYQQILGQGPKLLIQFQNNGVVDDSQLPKDRFSAERLKGVDSTLKIQPAKLEDSAVYLCASSLVGGTGELFFGEGSRLTVL.